The rows below give T cell receptor beta chains drawn from one sample of a study of T-cell reconstitution after alpha-beta-depleted transplantation in children. A single record per CDR3 protein comes from TCRdb applying MiXCR to the PCR reads. The sample has hundreds of thousands of distinct CDR3 sequences; just over 7.5% are singletons. The sequenced sample was peripheral blood, obtained 360 days after TCRalphabeta/CD19-depleted stem cell transplant. These receptors all stem from a female patient aged 2-9 years who had a stem cell transplant for Fanconi anemia, so the T cells may come from the graft donor. CDR3s leave out the opening cysteine and the closing phenylalanine or tryptophan. Each record gives: CDR3 protein, clone size, V gene. Some rows mark clone size as missing; the rest say once, few, many or name a class of expanded clone.

CDR3aa: SAGSDRRGDNEQF
abundance: many
v_gene: TRBV20-1

CDR3aa: ASSSGGETQY
abundance: many
v_gene: TRBV6-2/TRBV6-3

CDR3aa: ASSALPSGRANVLT
abundance: .
v_gene: TRBV9

CDR3aa: ASSPGQGGETQY
abundance: few
v_gene: TRBV5-1

CDR3aa: ASSLMRWETQY
abundance: many
v_gene: TRBV5-1

CDR3aa: AWSVLLTVGQGLF
abundance: many
v_gene: TRBV30

CDR3aa: ASSGTLRGPYGSPLH
abundance: .
v_gene: TRBV7-6

CDR3aa: SVRDLLYYGYT
abundance: many
v_gene: TRBV29-1

CDR3aa: ASSLALNTEAF
abundance: many
v_gene: TRBV12-3/TRBV12-4

CDR3aa: ASSQQEAGAINYGYT
abundance: few
v_gene: TRBV4-1

CDR3aa: ASSLSEEETQY
abundance: many
v_gene: TRBV7-3

CDR3aa: ASSRGHPNTEAF
abundance: many
v_gene: TRBV5-5

CDR3aa: ASSFGGGFTEAF
abundance: many
v_gene: TRBV28

CDR3aa: ASIFTRQYNEQF
abundance: many
v_gene: TRBV5-5

CDR3aa: ASSQEGAGVSTNEKLF
abundance: many
v_gene: TRBV4-2